This T cell receptor (beta chain) appears in the sequencing data of a study of T cell clones after liver transplantation. Method: immunoSEQ multiplex PCR; TCRdb's copy keeps in-frame clones and lacks some. The table includes approximately 6,400 clones, roughly three quarters detected once. This CDR3 comprises 13 residues. V dropped 4 bases and J dropped 4 bases, with 11 bases sitting between them. The V gene's germline CDR1 is SGHVS and CDR2 FNYEAQ. The sample in question was CD8+ T cells from blood, obtained 45 to 46 months after liver transplant. The sequence came from a human patient who received a liver transplant. The graft donor may have contributed some T cells. This rearrangement joins TRBV7-6 to TRBJ2-7; unclear D gene. The CDR3 nucleotides read TGTGCCAGCAGCTCCCGCGCCGCGTACGAGCAGTACTTC. Protein product: CASSSRAAYEQYF.